Sequencing of this T cell receptor (beta chain) was carried out in a study of PD-L1 blockade in urothelial cancer. Assay: immunoSEQ multiplex PCR; the TCRdb copy retains only in-frame clones and omits some. This sample has roughly 17,000 clones; 87% occur once, and the top ten carry roughly 6%. Trimming took off 3 bases at V and 2 bases at J, with 8 bases between the two ends. There are 13 residues in the CDR3. Per the germline V gene, CDR1 is MDHEN and CDR2 is SYDVKM. Regarding this clone: Other DNA sequences within the sample encode an identical CDR3.

This specimen consisted of PBMCs, obtained around atezolizumab (anti-PD-L1) treatment. The V gene is TRBV28, the J gene TRBJ2-7; no clear D. The TCR comes from a man between 45 and 60 years old with urothelial cancer. In DNA form, the CDR3 reads TGTGCCAGCAGTTTGACGGGTACCTACGAGCAGTACTTC. As protein: CASSLTGTYEQYF. The whole variable domain, filled in from reference TRBV28 and TRBJ2-7, reads DVKVTQSSRYLVKRTGEKVFLECVQDMDHENMFWYRQDPGLGLRLIYFSYDVKMKEKGDIPEGYSVSREKKERFSLILESASTNQTSMYLCASSLTGTYEQYFGPGTRLTVT.